This passage covers 10 T cell receptor beta chains from one sample sequenced in a study of blood T cell repertoires in COVID-19. Method: immunoSEQ multiplex PCR; TCRdb's copy keeps in-frame clones and lacks some. Among a few hundred thousand clones listed, 75% to 90% were seen once. Material: PBMCs or T cells enriched from blood (not recorded which). The receptors come from a woman aged 50 to 60 who had recovered from COVID-19.

The chain recombines TRBV10-3 with TRBJ2-1; D is perhaps TRBD2 (7 bases). V dropped 7 bases and J dropped 7 bases, with 17 bases sitting between them. The CDR3 loop spans 14 amino acids. Germline V CDR1 and CDR2: ENHRY, SYGVKD. CDR3 nucleotide sequence: TGTGCCATCAATGGGGGGGGGCTACGGAATGAGCAGTTCTTC. This translates into CAINGGGLRNEQFF.

The chain carries TRBV2 and TRBJ2-6; D is possibly TRBD1 (6 bases). Germline V gives CDR1 SNHLY, CDR2 FYNNEI. The ends were cut back, 3 bases at V and 2 bases at J, with 8 bases in the middle. The length of the CDR3 is 15 residues. The CDR3 is CASSDWTAGANVLTF. The DNA for the CDR3 is TGTGCCAGCAGTGATTGGACAGCTGGGGCCAACGTCCTGACTTTC.

The chain employs TRBV30 and TRBJ1-6, with a weak D call TRBD1 (5 bases). Trimming cost V 2 bases and J 10 bases, with 18 bases left between them. The CDR3 has 15 amino acids. Germline V gives CDR1 GTSNPN, CDR2 SVGIG (reference sequence). CDR3 sequence: CAWSLTTGEESPLHF. The DNA of the CDR3 is TGTGCCTGGAGTCTCACTACAGGAGAGGAATCACCCCTCCACTTT.

This clone was counted once. The CDR3 loop reads CASSFGGQGSSTDTQYF. The CDR3 DNA follows: TGTGCCAGCAGCTTTGGGGGACAGGGATCTAGCACAGATACGCAGTATTTT. The V call is TRBV7-8, the J call TRBJ2-3; 9 positions agree with TRBD1. The CDR3 consists of 17 residues. The germline V gene has CDR1 SGHVS and CDR2 FQNEAQ. The V and J ends lost 3 bases and 0 bases, in that order; junction bases with no gene match: 7.

V usage is TRBV3-1 (or the pseudogene TRBV3-2) and J usage is TRBJ2-6; no reliable D call. Trimming took 4 bases from V and 0 from J, leaving 10 bases between them. Germline lookup yields CDR1 LGHDT and CDR2 YNNKEL (reference sequence). This CDR3 is 16 amino acids long. The CDR3 loop reads CASSPSFSSGANVLTF. DNA of the CDR3: TGTGCCAGCAGCCCAAGTTTTAGCTCTGGGGCCAACGTCCTGACTTTC.

The chain carries TRBV3-1 (or the pseudogene TRBV3-2) and TRBJ1-2, with D uncertain. Looked up from germline, CDR1 is LGHDT and CDR2 is YNNKEL (reference sequence). CDR3 size: 15 residues. V was pared by 1 base and J by 5 bases, with 14 bases between. CDR3 in amino acids: CASSQGATAPYGYTF. CDR3 DNA sequence: TGTGCCAGCAGCCAAGGGGCCACCGCCCCTTATGGCTACACCTTC.

The rearrangement links TRBV19 to TRBJ1-5, with TRBD1 matching over 7 bases. With V trimmed by 3 bases and J by 1 base, 6 bases remained unmatched. This CDR3 is 16 amino acids long. Per germline, CDR1 LNHDA and CDR2 SQIVND (reference sequence). This chain's CDR3 is CASSMLRGRSNQPQHF. The CDR3 DNA reads TGTGCCAGTAGTATGCTGAGGGGGCGCAGCAATCAGCCCCAGCATTTT.

In its sample, this clone was seen once. The V and J genes are TRBV15 and TRBJ2-7, with 9 nucleotides matching TRBD1. Per the germline V gene, CDR1 is LNHNV and CDR2 is YYDKDF (reference sequence). The trim removed 6 bases at V and 5 bases at J, leaving 8 bases unmatched. This CDR3 region has 14 residues. The chain's CDR3 is CATRGGRTGDEQYF. CDR3 sequence (DNA): TGTGCCACCAGAGGGGGGAGGACAGGGGACGAGCAGTACTTC.

The rearrangement uses TRBV7-9 and TRBJ1-1; 7 nucleotides agree with TRBD1. This CDR3 comprises 15 residues. Looked up from germline, CDR1 is SEHNR and CDR2 is FQNEAQ (reference sequence). V was pared by 5 bases and J by 1 base, with 7 bases of the junction left unmatched. This CDR3 reads CASSARQGSNTEAFF. CDR3 in DNA: TGTGCCAGCAGCGCTCGACAGGGATCGAACACTGAAGCTTTCTTT.

In this sample, this clone turned up a few times. This chain connects TRBV30 to TRBJ1-2; 7 bases fit TRBD1. J lost 11 bases, V lost 4 bases, and 10 bases had no gene match. Germline CDR1 is GTSNPN and CDR2 is SVGIG (reference sequence). The CDR3 loop spans 12 amino acids. The CDR3 coding sequence is TGTGCCTGGATTGCAGGGGGTAGACGATACACCTTC. Its protein is CAWIAGGRRYTF.